This TCR beta chain emerged from a study of blood T cell repertoires in COVID-19. Turning to the study itself: The United States, Italy and Spain supplied acute and convalescent COVID-19 samples. In each case, the material was cDNA or gDNA derived from T cells, B-cell-depleted T cells, or PBMCs.

Those who participated ranged in age from roughly 18 to 90 years and resided in approximately 23 US areas. Two consecutive negative NP/OP PCR tests, clearance, or resolved symptoms defined Cohort 3 recovery. This CDR3 is built from 14 residues. V dropped 6 bases and J dropped 7; count of bases not matched to a gene: 9. Germline V gene lookup returns CDR1 MNHNY and CDR2 SVGAGI (reference sequence). Method: immunoSEQ multiplex PCR; TCRdb's copy keeps in-frame clones and lacks some. The data show a few hundred thousand clones, about four fifths seen once. The sequence was obtained from a woman in her fifties or sixties who had recovered from COVID-19. The source material was PBMCs or T cells enriched from blood (not recorded which). This chain connects TRBV6-6 to TRBJ2-7; 10 bases map to TRBD2. CDR3 loop: CASRSSGGMGEQYF. The CDR3 DNA sequence: TGTGCCAGCAGGTCTAGCGGGGGAATGGGTGAGCAGTACTTC.